This entry lists 18 T cell receptor beta chains sequenced from one sample in a study of identical twins. TCRdb ran MiXCR on the 5' RACE reads and lists one entry per CDR3 protein. The sample includes about 210,000 distinct CDR3 sequences, approximately 9% of them seen just once. The specimen sequenced was memory (CD45RO+) T cells sorted from blood. The receptors come from a woman younger than 35 in good health.

J is TRBJ2-3 and V is TRBV27; 11 nucleotides match TRBD2. The CDR3 contains 17 residues. Germline-derived CDR1 and CDR2 are MNHEY and SMNVEV (reference sequence). Trimming removed 7 bases from V and 3 bases from J; junction bases left unmatched: 12. The CDR3: CASTARVLAGDTDTQYF. CDR3 sequence (DNA): TGTGCCAGCACCGCGAGGGTACTAGCGGGAGATACAGATACGCAGTATTTT.

This clonotype was found many times. This sequence joins TRBV5-1 and TRBJ2-7, with D perhaps given as TRBD1 or TRBD2 (6 bases each). V gave up 0 bases and J gave up 4 bases, with 17 bases separating them. This CDR3 has 16 amino acids. The germline CDR1 and CDR2 sequences are SGHRS and YFSETQ. This CDR3 reads CASSLATGRPYYEQYF. The CDR3 DNA reads TGCGCCAGCAGCTTGGCCACAGGGAGGCCCTATTACGAGCAGTACTTC.

The V call is TRBV4-3, the J call TRBJ2-1, with D perhaps given as TRBD1 or TRBD2 (5 bases each). V was clipped by 4 bases and J by 4 bases, with 11 bases between them. The CDR3 is 14 residues long. The germline V gene has CDR1 LGHNA and CDR2 YSLEER. CDR3 bases: TGCGCCAGCAGCCTCCGGGACGGGTACAATGAGCAGTTCTTC. This encodes CASSLRDGYNEQFF.

This clonotype was seen a handful of times. The CDR3 protein is CASTDRRYGYTF. The CDR3, as DNA: TGTGCCAGCACCGACAGGAGGTATGGCTACACCTTC. This chain uses TRBV6-2 or TRBV6-3 with TRBJ1-2, with D maybe TRBD1 (6 bases). Germline CDR1 MNHEY, CDR2 SVGEGT. The V end was cut by 7 bases, the J end by 5 bases, with 11 bases between. The CDR3 is 12 amino acids.

This clonotype appeared a few times. The rearrangement uses TRBV12-3 or TRBV12-4 and TRBJ2-1, with 8 bases aligning to TRBD2. The CDR3 is 13 amino acids. With 2 bases clipped from V and 7 bases from J, the junction kept 1 base outside the gene matches. The CDR3 protein is CASSLREGNEQFF. CDR3 DNA sequence: TGTGCCAGCAGTTTACGGGAGGGGAATGAGCAGTTCTTC.

The chain is built from TRBV5-6 and TRBJ2-3, with TRBD2 matching over 7 bases. Trimming at V came to 6 bases and at J to 1 base, leaving 8 bases not matched to a gene. Germline V gives CDR1 SGHDT, CDR2 YYEEEE. The CDR3 consists of 15 residues. CDR3 nucleotide sequence: TGTGCCAGCAATCTCCCTAGCGGCCGCACAGATACGCAGTATTTT. It codes for CASNLPSGRTDTQYF.

The CDR3 spells CASSPSPPRAYEQYF. Written as DNA, the CDR3 is TGTGCCAGCAGCCCGTCACCCCCGAGGGCCTACGAGCAGTACTTC. J is TRBJ2-7 and V is TRBV7-9, with D maybe TRBD2 (5 bases). Germline V gene sequence: CDR1 SEHNR, CDR2 FQNEAQ (reference sequence). V gave up 5 bases and J gave up 2 bases, with 16 bases separating them. The CDR3 has 15 amino acids.

The rearrangement links TRBV7-8 to TRBJ1-1, with D perhaps TRBD1 (5 bases). V lost 2 bases and J 1 base, leaving 11 bases between the germline ends. The CDR3 has 15 amino acids. The germline V gene encodes CDR1 SGHVS and CDR2 FQNEAQ. CDR3 bases: TGTGCCAGCAGCTTATTGGGGGGTACGAACACTGAAGCTTTCTTT. This encodes CASSLLGGTNTEAFF.

The table lists this clonotype with many counts. The chain couples TRBV20-1 to TRBJ2-7; perhaps TRBD2 as D (6 bases). Trimming left V 0 bases short and J 2 bases short, with 14 bases between. Germline CDR1 and CDR2: DFQATT and SNEGSKA (reference sequence). This CDR3 spans 15 amino acids. CDR3: CSARDLGGNPYEQYF. The CDR3 DNA reads as TGCAGTGCTAGAGATTTGGGGGGAAACCCCTACGAGCAGTACTTC.

This clonotype was observed at least ten times. The CDR3 DNA follows: TGTGCCAGCAGTTCGACATCCGATCAGCCCCAGCATTTT. Translation: CASSSTSDQPQHF. The chain joins TRBV12-3 or TRBV12-4 to TRBJ1-5; D ambiguous. CDR3 size: 13 residues. V was clipped by 4 bases and J by 5 bases, with 9 bases between them.

This clonotype showed up many times. The chain couples TRBV6-2 or TRBV6-3 to TRBJ2-1, with D unresolved. V lost 7 bases to trimming and J lost 7 bases, with 8 bases between them. The CDR3 is 11 amino acids. Germline values: CDR1 MNHEY, CDR2 SVGEGT. The CDR3 sequence is CASTNRNEQFF. The CDR3 coding sequence is TGTGCCAGCACCAATCGGAATGAGCAGTTCTTC.

J is TRBJ2-7 and V is TRBV29-1; the D gene could be TRBD1 or TRBD2 (6 bases each). From germline, CDR1 is SQVTM and CDR2 ANQGSEA. This CDR3 spans 13 amino acids. The CDR3 protein is CRTPAKRGDEQYF. For the CDR3, the DNA is TGCAGAACCCCCGCCAAGAGGGGGGACGAGCAGTACTTC.

This clonotype has ten or more counts. The V and J genes are TRBV29-1 and TRBJ2-3, with 9 bases fitting TRBD2. The CDR3 is made up of 14 amino acids. The V and J ends lost 3 bases and 4 bases, in that order; junction bases with no gene match: 5. Germline-derived CDR1 and CDR2 are SQVTM and ANQGSEA. CDR3 sequence: CSVDLAGFADTQYF. The CDR3 nucleotides are TGCAGCGTTGATCTAGCGGGGTTCGCAGATACGCAGTATTTT.

This clonotype was recorded at least ten times. The chain has TRBV5-1 and TRBJ2-3; D is unclear. Germline lookup yields CDR1 SGHRS and CDR2 YFSETQ. CDR3 size: 15 residues. The ends were cut back, 4 bases at V and 3 bases at J, with 15 bases in the middle. The CDR3 coding sequence is TGCGCCAGCAGCCTTCCAGGAGCTAAGACAGATACGCAGTATTTT. Protein sequence: CASSLPGAKTDTQYF.

This clonotype was seen a few times. This chain links TRBV18 with TRBJ2-1; 7 nucleotides line up with TRBD1. V lost 4 bases to trimming and J lost 2 bases; unmatched junction nucleotides: 2. The length of the CDR3 is 14 residues. The germline gives CDR1 KGHSH, CDR2 LQKENI. The CDR3 DNA sequence: TGTGCCAGCTCACGGGACAGTACCTACAATGAGCAGTTCTTC. This codes for CASSRDSTYNEQFF. The variable domain in full, completed from reference TRBV18 and TRBJ2-1, reads NAGVMQNPRHLVRRRGQEARLRCSPMKGHSHVYWYRQLPEEGLKFMVYLQKENIIDESGMPKERFSAEFPKEGPSILRIQQVVRGDSAAYFCASSRDSTYNEQFFGPGTRLTVL.

This clonotype has ten or more counts. This chain uses TRBV2 with TRBJ2-1; TRBD2 matches 12 bases. Germline V gene data show CDR1 as SNHLY and CDR2 as FYNNEI. The ends lost 6 bases at V and 7 bases at J; junction bases unmatched: 7. This CDR3 comprises 15 residues. The CDR3 is CASRATSGGQNEQFF. CDR3 in DNA: TGTGCCAGCAGGGCGACTAGCGGGGGTCAGAATGAGCAGTTCTTC.

This rearrangement joins TRBV12-3 or TRBV12-4 to TRBJ2-2; D is perhaps TRBD1 or TRBD2 (6 bases each). CDR3 length equals 16 residues. Trimming took 3 bases from V and 0 from J, leaving 11 bases between them. The chain's CDR3 is CASSLEGGSNTGELFF. The CDR3 region has the DNA TGTGCCAGCAGTTTGGAGGGGGGTTCGAACACCGGGGAGCTGTTTTTT.

This clonotype was counted ten times or more. This chain links TRBV12-3 or TRBV12-4 with TRBJ2-3; possibly TRBD2 for D (6 bases). CDR3 size: 16 residues. V gave up 3 bases and J gave up 3 bases, with 16 bases separating them. CDR3 loop: CASSFWRGMETDTQYF. DNA of the CDR3: TGTGCCAGCAGTTTTTGGAGGGGAATGGAAACAGATACGCAGTATTTT.